Below, 17 T cell receptor beta chains from the same sample are listed, as sequenced in a study of cytotoxic CD8 clonotypes in ibrutinib-treated CLL. The repertoire was sequenced with immunoSEQ multiplex PCR; TCRdb's copy has only in-frame clones and lacks some. The sample yields approximately 50,000 clones, around 68% seen once. The source was PBMCs, collected after 12 months of ibrutinib treatment. The source of these receptors is a human donor with chronic lymphocytic leukemia.

In its sample, this clone was seen once. The V call is TRBV10-3, the J call TRBJ2-1; D assignment may be TRBD1 or TRBD2 (5 bases each). CDR1 and CDR2 (germline): ENHRY, SYGVKD. V dropped 0 bases and J dropped 11 bases, with 14 bases sitting between them. This CDR3 is 14 amino acids long. For the CDR3, the DNA is TGTGCCATCAGTGAGTCTGACGGGACCACGAAGCAGTTCTTC. This translates into CAISESDGTTKQFF.

The V and J genes are TRBV19 and TRBJ2-5; 8 bases line up with TRBD1. The CDR3 is 15 amino acids. The germline gives CDR1 LNHDA, CDR2 SQIVND (reference sequence). Trimming removed 4 bases from V and 5 bases from J; junction bases left unmatched: 9. For the CDR3, the DNA is TGTGCCAGTAGTACCGACGGACAGGGACTGGAGACCCAGTACTTC. This gives the protein CASSTDGQGLETQYF.

J is TRBJ2-1 and V is TRBV7-3, with TRBD2 matching 11 bases. V lost 5 bases, J lost 7 bases, and 10 bases stayed unmatched. This CDR3 comprises 16 residues. Germline CDR1 reads SGHTA; CDR2 reads FQGTGA. The CDR3 spells CASSRQTSGSRNEQFF. The CDR3 region has the DNA TGTGCCAGCAGCCGTCAAACTAGCGGGAGTCGGAATGAGCAGTTCTTC. Full variable domain (rest looked up from reference TRBV7-3 and TRBJ2-1): GAGVSQTPSNKVTEKGKYVELRCDPISGHTALYWYRQSLGQGPEFLIYFQGTGAADDSGLPNDRFFAVRPEGSVSTLKIQRTERGDSAVYLCASSRQTSGSRNEQFFGPGTRLTVL.

This clone was seen only a few times. This sequence joins TRBV28 and TRBJ2-7; 8 bases line up with TRBD1. Germline V lookup: CDR1 MDHEN, CDR2 SYDVKM. This CDR3 is 15 amino acids long. V was pared by 7 bases and J by 2 bases, with 10 bases of the junction left unmatched. In nucleotides, the CDR3 is TGTGCCAGCACCACCACTGACAGGGGTCCCTACGAGCAGTACTTC. Translated, it gives CASTTTDRGPYEQYF.

The rearrangement links TRBV7-2 to TRBJ2-2; the D is unclear. The CDR3 extends over 15 amino acids. V gave up 2 bases and J gave up 2 bases, with 9 bases separating them. CDR1 is SGHTA and CDR2 is FQGNSA in the germline V gene. The CDR3 nucleotides are TGTGCCAGCAGCTTAATGGGCCCTAACACCGGGGAGCTGTTTTTT. Translated, it gives CASSLMGPNTGELFF.

This sequence joins TRBV5-4 and TRBJ2-7; 7 bases agree with TRBD1. The CDR3 is made up of 14 amino acids. Trimming at V came to 4 bases and at J to 0 bases, leaving 4 bases not matched to a gene. Germline V gives CDR1 SGHNT, CDR2 YYREEE (reference sequence). CDR3: CASSLTGDSYEQYF. The CDR3 DNA sequence: TGTGCCAGCAGCCTCACAGGGGACTCCTACGAGCAGTACTTC.

The chain is built from TRBV29-1 and TRBJ2-3, with 10 bases identical to TRBD2. J lost 1 base, V lost 4 bases, and 2 bases had no gene match. Germline V gene lookup returns CDR1 SQVTM and CDR2 ANQGSEA. This CDR3 region has 14 residues. The CDR3 DNA sequence: TGCAGCGTTGGACTAGCGGGCCGCACAGATACGCAGTATTTT. It yields the protein CSVGLAGRTDTQYF.

V and J are TRBV5-1 and TRBJ1-6; D remains unclear. This CDR3 has 15 residues. Germline V gives CDR1 SGHRS, CDR2 YFSETQ. V gave up 6 bases and J gave up 4 bases, with 14 bases separating them. DNA for the CDR3: TGCGCCAGCAAGCTTCGGGTGGATTATAATTCACCCCTCCACTTT. Amino acids: CASKLRVDYNSPLHF.

The rearrangement links TRBV6-5 to TRBJ1-4; D is ambiguous. V was cut by 5 bases and J by 0 bases, with 7 bases left in between. Germline values: CDR1 MNHEY, CDR2 SVGAGI. The CDR3 is 14 residues long. The CDR3, as DNA: TGTGCCAGCAGTAGACAAGCAACTAATGAAAAACTGTTTTTT. Translating it yields CASSRQATNEKLFF.

V is TRBV6-6 and J is TRBJ2-2; D gene uncertain. The length of the CDR3 is 11 residues. The V end was cut by 3 bases, the J end by 8 bases, with 4 bases between. Germline CDR1 and CDR2: MNHNY and SVGAGI (reference sequence). The CDR3 bases are TGTGCCAGCAGTTATCCGGGGGAGCTGTTTTTT. Translated: CASSYPGELFF.

The V gene is TRBV28, the J gene TRBJ1-2, with D hard to call. V was cut by 5 bases and J by 12 bases, with 16 bases left in between. Germline loops: CDR1 MDHEN, CDR2 SYDVKM. The CDR3 is 12 amino acids. For the CDR3, the DNA is TGTGCCAGCAGTCAGGACGGAGTTAGGGACACCTTC. Translated: CASSQDGVRDTF.

The genes are TRBV5-1 and TRBJ2-7; 7 bases agree with TRBD2. V shed 6 bases, J shed 0 bases, and the junction held 9 bases outside the gene matches. The CDR3 has 15 residues. Looked up from germline, CDR1 is SGHRS and CDR2 is YFSETQ. CDR3 DNA: TGCGCCAGCACCCGGGGGGAGGGACTCTCCTACGAGCAGTACTTC. Translation: CASTRGEGLSYEQYF. Looking up the rest from reference TRBV5-1 and TRBJ2-7 gives the full variable domain: KAGVTQTPRYLIKTRGQQVTLSCSPISGHRSVSWYQQTPGQGLQFLFEYFSETQRNKGNFPGRFSGRQFSNSRSEMNVSTLELGDSALYLCASTRGEGLSYEQYFGPGTRLTVT.

The table lists this clone with a few counts. The chain couples TRBV2 to TRBJ2-1; the D is unclear. The CDR3 is made up of 11 amino acids. The germline gives CDR1 SNHLY, CDR2 FYNNEI. V shed 4 bases and J shed 10 bases, with 8 bases lying between them. CDR3 in DNA: TGTGCCAGCAGTGGTAATAGGGAGCAGTTCTTC. This translates into CASSGNREQFF.

V usage is TRBV7-6 and J usage is TRBJ2-1, with TRBD2 identical over 7 bases. This CDR3 comprises 12 residues. Germline trimming cut 5 bases from V and 10 bases from J; bases unmatched to any gene: 5. CDR1 and CDR2 from the germline V gene are SGHVS and FNYEAQ. CDR3 sequence reads: CASSPTSSEQFF. In nucleotides, the CDR3 is TGTGCCAGCAGCCCGACTAGCTCGGAGCAGTTCTTC.

The chain couples TRBV30 to TRBJ1-2; D is undetermined. This CDR3 is built from 13 residues. Germline V lookup: CDR1 GTSNPN, CDR2 SVGIG (reference sequence). V shed 3 bases and J shed 7 bases, with 15 bases lying between them. CDR3 DNA: TGTGCCTGGAGAAGGAAGCTGAAGAGTGGCTACACCTTC. Translating it yields CAWRRKLKSGYTF.

This clone was detected a few times. V and J are TRBV4-1 and TRBJ1-4; D not certain. Germline CDR1 and CDR2: MGHRA and YSYEKL. This CDR3 is built from 13 residues. The V end was cut by 3 bases, the J end by 7 bases, with 9 bases between. The CDR3 DNA reads TGCGCCAGCAGCCACCTGAATGGTGAAAAACTGTTTTTT. This encodes CASSHLNGEKLFF.

There are a few counts of this clone. The chain is built from TRBV27 and TRBJ1-5; unclear D gene. V was pared by 5 bases and J by 3 bases, with 11 bases between. Germline-derived CDR1 and CDR2 are MNHEY and SMNVEV (reference sequence). The CDR3 totals 14 residues. The CDR3 loop is CASSARATNQPQHF. CDR3 in DNA: TGTGCCAGCAGTGCCCGGGCTACCAATCAGCCCCAGCATTTT.